This TCR beta chain derives from a study of technical replicates of blood from a handful of donors. CDR3 length: 14 amino acids. Trimming stripped 9 bases from V and 0 bases from J, with 12 bases between. CDR1 and CDR2 (germline): ENHRY, SYGVKD. TCRdb's table, derived via immunoSEQ multiplex PCR, lists solely in-frame clones and lacks some. Of some 82,000 clones in the sample, just under 95% are singletons; the top ten hold about 0.39%. Material: T cells isolated from PBMCs. This TCR came from a human donor in good health. This rearrangement joins TRBV10-3 to TRBJ1-3; D perhaps matches TRBD1 (6 bases). The CDR3 spells CAMRTASSGNTIYF. The DNA of the CDR3 is TGTGCCATGCGGACAGCAAGCTCTGGAAACACCATATATTTT.